Reported below is one T cell receptor beta chain. Its antigen remains unknown. The J segment lost 0 bases and the V segment lost 1 base, leaving 5 bases of the junction unmatched. The CDR3 is made up of 18 amino acids. Germline CDR1 LGHNA, CDR2 YNFKEQ. Patients who had autoimmune disease history or got systemic immunosuppression were left out. TCRdb's copy holds only in-frame clones and misses some; the assay was immunoSEQ multiplex PCR. The table includes 45,000 to 55,000 clones, about 88% detected once. This sample is drawn from a study of OX40 agonist ivuxolimab in advanced cancers. Study in general: Clinicians treated patients with ivuxolimab, an agonistic anti-OX40 (CD134) antibody.

Study findings and constraints: Normalized T-cell clonal expansion was also low in a subset of nonresponders. There was clonal expansion of CD4+ and CD8+ blood T cells by week 6 at 0.1 to 3.0 mg/kg.

This TCR came from an adult with an advanced solid tumor such as melanoma, head and neck, liver or kidney cancer. Sequences were derived from CD4+ or CD8+ T cells sorted from blood, sampled in a trial of the OX40 agonist ivuxolimab. This sequence joins TRBV4-2 and TRBJ2-3; the match to TRBD2 covers 12 bases. The CDR3, as DNA: TGTGCCAGCAGCCAAGTGTTTGGACTAGCGGGAAGCACAGATACGCAGTATTTT. This gives the protein CASSQVFGLAGSTDTQYF.